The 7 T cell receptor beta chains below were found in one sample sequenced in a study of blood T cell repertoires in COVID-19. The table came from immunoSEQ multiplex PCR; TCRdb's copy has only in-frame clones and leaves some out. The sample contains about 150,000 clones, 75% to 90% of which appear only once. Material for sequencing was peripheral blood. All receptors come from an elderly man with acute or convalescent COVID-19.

The CDR3: CASSLGSGTSGYEQYF. Here the CDR3 DNA reads TGTGCCAGCAGCTTAGGGTCCGGGACTAGCGGCTACGAGCAGTACTTC. The rearrangement joins TRBV7-2 to TRBJ2-7, with TRBD2 matching 11 bases. This CDR3 region has 16 residues. V shed 1 base and J 3 bases; nucleotides not matched to a gene: 5. The germline gives CDR1 SGHTA, CDR2 FQGNSA.

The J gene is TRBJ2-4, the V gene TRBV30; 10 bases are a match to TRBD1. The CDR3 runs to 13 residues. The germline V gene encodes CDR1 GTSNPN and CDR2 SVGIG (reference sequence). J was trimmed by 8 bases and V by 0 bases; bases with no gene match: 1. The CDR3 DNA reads TGTGCCTGGAGTGTAGGGACAGGGGACATTCAGTACTTC. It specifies CAWSVGTGDIQYF.

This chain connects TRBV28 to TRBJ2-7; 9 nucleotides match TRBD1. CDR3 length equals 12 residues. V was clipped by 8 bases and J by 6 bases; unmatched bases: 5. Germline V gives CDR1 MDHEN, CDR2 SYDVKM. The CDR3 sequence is CASRQGGTEQYF. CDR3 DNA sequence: TGTGCCAGCCGACAGGGGGGGACCGAGCAGTACTTC. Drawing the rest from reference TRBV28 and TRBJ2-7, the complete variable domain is DVKVTQSSRYLVKRTGEKVFLECVQDMDHENMFWYRQDPGLGLRLIYFSYDVKMKEKGDIPEGYSVSREKKERFSLILESASTNQTSMYLCASRQGGTEQYFGPGTRLTVT.

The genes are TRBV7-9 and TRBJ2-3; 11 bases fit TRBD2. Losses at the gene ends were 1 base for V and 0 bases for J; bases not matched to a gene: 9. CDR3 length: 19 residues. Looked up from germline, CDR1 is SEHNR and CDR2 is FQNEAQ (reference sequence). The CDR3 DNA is TGTGCCAGCAGCTTAGAGGCTAGCGGGAGGACCCAAAGCACAGATACGCAGTATTTT. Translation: CASSLEASGRTQSTDTQYF.

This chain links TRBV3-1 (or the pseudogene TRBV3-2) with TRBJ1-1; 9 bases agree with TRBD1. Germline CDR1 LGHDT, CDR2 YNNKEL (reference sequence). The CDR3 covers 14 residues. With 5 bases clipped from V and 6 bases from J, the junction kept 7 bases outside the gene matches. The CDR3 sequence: CASSDRDRASEAFF. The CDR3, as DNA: TGTGCCAGCAGCGATCGGGACAGGGCGTCTGAAGCTTTCTTT.

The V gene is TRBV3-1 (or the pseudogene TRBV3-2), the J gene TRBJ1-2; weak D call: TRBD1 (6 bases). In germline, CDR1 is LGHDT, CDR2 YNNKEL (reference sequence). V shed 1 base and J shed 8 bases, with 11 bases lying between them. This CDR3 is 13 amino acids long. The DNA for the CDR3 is TGTGCCAGCAGCCAAGGGGGGCAGATCGGCTACACCTTC. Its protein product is CASSQGGQIGYTF.

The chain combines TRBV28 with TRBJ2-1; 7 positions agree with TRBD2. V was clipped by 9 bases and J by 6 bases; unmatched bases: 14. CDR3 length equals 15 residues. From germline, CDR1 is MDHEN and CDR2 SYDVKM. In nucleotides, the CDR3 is TGTGCCAGTCCGCCCGGGGCGGGAGTCGGCAATGAGCAGTTCTTC. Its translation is CASPPGAGVGNEQFF.